This T cell receptor (beta chain) was sequenced during a study of T cells in Graves' hyperthyroidism and ophthalmopathy. Study-level information: Pretreatment peripheral blood was obtained at initial diagnosis. Notes on the study in general: In validation, the model predicted ophthalmopathy. These predictions came a median roughly 6.5 months before onset. Most clonotypes that expanded in the thyroid above 0.001 also showed up in blood.

The germline CDR1 and CDR2 sequences are LGHNT and FRNRAP. The CDR3 extends over 14 amino acids. Individuals with ophthalmopathy presented a Clinical Activity Score of at least 3, a NOSPECS grade of at least 4 and a duration under 3 months. The source material, RNA transcripts, was used to amplify TCR beta CDR3 regions. Initially, a first-round RT-PCR of the TCR CDR3 employed the HTBI primer set. TCRdb reprocessed the multiplex PCR reads with MiXCR, giving one entry per CDR3 protein. The sample consists of about 260,000 distinct CDR3 sequences, about a sixth of them appearing once. In this sample, this clonotype turned up a few times. The antigen remains undetermined. A junction boundary mismatches the germline segment, possibly from a read error.

The chain combines TRBV12-5 with TRBJ1-3, with D perhaps TRBD1 (5 bases). The TCR was taken from a woman aged 18-30 years with Graves' ophthalmopathy. Material: blood. The DNA of the CDR3 is TGTGCTAGTGCTCTGTCAGGGTTTGGAAACGCCATATATTTT. Amino acids: CASALSGFGNAIYF.